This TCR beta chain was sequenced in a study of blood T cell repertoires in COVID-19. Study-level information: Samples taken during acute and convalescent COVID-19 were collected in the United States, Italy and Spain. T cells, B-cell-depleted T cells, or PBMCs provided the cDNA or gDNA that served as material.

The repertoire was sequenced with immunoSEQ multiplex PCR; TCRdb's copy has only in-frame clones and lacks some. The table records 200,000 or so clones, roughly 88% of them present only once. V lost 10 bases, J lost 4 bases, and 37 bases lay in between. In germline, CDR1 is KGHDR, CDR2 SFDVKD. There are 20 residues in the CDR3. The V gene is TRBV24-1, the J gene TRBJ2-7; D is unresolved. The TCR sequence derives from a man aged 35 to 55 who had recovered from COVID-19. Sequences were obtained from peripheral blood. CDR3: CATRKNARPPKAEPTYEQYF. The CDR3 DNA reads as TGTGCCACGAGGAAAAACGCGCGTCCTCCAAAGGCGGAACCAACATACGAGCAGTACTTC.